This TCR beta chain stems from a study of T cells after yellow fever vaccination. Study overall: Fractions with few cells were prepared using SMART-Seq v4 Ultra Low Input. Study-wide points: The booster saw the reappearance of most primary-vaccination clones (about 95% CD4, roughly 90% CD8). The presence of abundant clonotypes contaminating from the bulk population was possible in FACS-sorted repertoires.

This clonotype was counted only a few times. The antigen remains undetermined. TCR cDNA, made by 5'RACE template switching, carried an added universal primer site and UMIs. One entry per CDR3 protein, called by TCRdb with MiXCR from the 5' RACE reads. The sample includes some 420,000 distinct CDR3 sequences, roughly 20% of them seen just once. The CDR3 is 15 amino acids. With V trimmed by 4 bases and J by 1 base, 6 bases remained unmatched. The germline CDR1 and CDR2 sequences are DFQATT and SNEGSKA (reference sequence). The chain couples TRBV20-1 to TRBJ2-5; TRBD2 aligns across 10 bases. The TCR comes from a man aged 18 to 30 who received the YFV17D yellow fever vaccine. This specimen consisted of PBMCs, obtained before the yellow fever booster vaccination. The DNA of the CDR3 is TGCAGTGCTACTACTAGCGGGAACCTCCAAGAGACCCAGTACTTC. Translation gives CSATTSGNLQETQYF.